This TCR beta chain is drawn from a study of T cell responses to AZD1222 COVID-19 vaccine. Method: immunoSEQ multiplex PCR; TCRdb's copy keeps in-frame clones and lacks some. The sample holds 130,000 to 150,000 clones, 85% to 95% seen once. Turning to this clone: Other nucleotide sequences from this sample produce the same CDR3.

Germline V gene lookup returns CDR1 SGHRS and CDR2 YFSETQ. CDR3 size: 14 residues. The V end lost 0 bases, the J end lost 1 base, and 5 bases lay between the germline ends. Material: peripheral blood, obtained on day 0 of AZD1222 vaccination. The chain employs TRBV5-1 and TRBJ1-5; D gene ambiguous. This clonotype was sampled from an adult in good health. DNA for the CDR3: TGCGCCAGCAGCTTGGACGGCAGCAATCAGCCCCAGCATTTT. Its translation is CASSLDGSNQPQHF.